The 30 T cell receptor beta chains in this list originate from one sample, sequenced in a study of beta chain features in type 1 diabetes. Expressed TCRB transcripts were sequenced because the isolated RNA had all been reverse transcribed beforehand. Profiling relied on immunoSEQ multiplex PCR, and the TCRdb table lists in-frame clones only, not all of them. The data show around 320,000 clones, 14% seen once. Sequencing was carried out using central memory CD4+ T cells from blood. These receptors were taken from a young man in good health.

The table lists this clone with a few counts. The sample holds other DNA sequences that translate to the same CDR3. This rearrangement joins TRBV11-2 to TRBJ2-5, with D perhaps TRBD1 (5 bases). V gave up 1 base and J gave up 1 base, with 7 bases separating them. The germline gives CDR1 SGHAT, CDR2 FQNNGV. CDR3 length: 14 residues. The CDR3 region is CASSLVQGQETQYF. The CDR3 region has the DNA TGTGCCAGCAGCTTAGTTCAGGGCCAAGAGACCCAGTACTTC.

The chain uses TRBV4-3 and TRBJ2-1; D call uncertain. V was pared by 0 bases and J by 6 bases, with 12 bases between. Germline CDR1 LGHNA, CDR2 YSLEER. The CDR3 runs 15 residues. CDR3 bases: TGCGCCAGCAGCCAAGAGTTAGTTTTGGCCAATGAGCAGTTCTTC. As protein: CASSQELVLANEQFF.

V is TRBV5-4 and J is TRBJ1-2; D unclear. Trimming removed 0 bases at V and 7 bases at J, with 7 bases between. CDR1 SGHNT and CDR2 YYREEE come from the germline V gene (reference sequence). CDR3 length: 12 residues. This CDR3 reads CASSLDVRGYTF. CDR3 nucleotide sequence: TGTGCCAGCAGCTTGGATGTCCGTGGCTACACCTTC.

The sample holds a few counts of this clone. The rearrangement joins TRBV6-5 to TRBJ1-2, with D uncertain. V gave up 0 bases and J gave up 13 bases, with 15 bases separating them. Germline CDR1 is MNHEY and CDR2 is SVGAGI. The CDR3 contains 13 residues. CDR3 sequence: CASSYSTQYGGTF. DNA of the CDR3: TGTGCCAGCAGTTACTCGACCCAGTATGGTGGCACCTTC.

In this sample, this clone turned up a few times. The rearrangement uses TRBV5-6 and TRBJ1-2; D might be TRBD1 (6 bases). V was pared by 4 bases and J by 4 bases, with 11 bases between. CDR1 is SGHDT, CDR2 YYEEEE, per germline. The CDR3 runs 13 residues. The CDR3 DNA is TGTGCCAGCAGCCTTGGACAGACCTATGGCTACACCTTC. It translates to CASSLGQTYGYTF. Together with reference TRBV5-6 and TRBJ1-2, the CDR3 gives the full variable domain: DAGVTQSPTHLIKTRGQQVTLRCSPKSGHDTVSWYQQALGQGPQFIFQYYEEEERQRGNFPDRFSGHQFPNYSSELNVNALLLGDSALYLCASSLGQTYGYTFGSGTRLTVV.

The J gene is TRBJ2-5, the V gene TRBV7-2; D gene ambiguous. Germline lookup yields CDR1 SGHTA and CDR2 FQGNSA. Trimming removed 2 bases at V and 5 bases at J, with 18 bases between. This CDR3 is built from 16 residues. CDR3 sequence reads: CASSLNLASMGETQYF. DNA of the CDR3: TGTGCCAGCAGCTTAAATCTGGCCTCTATGGGGGAGACCCAGTACTTC.

This chain uses TRBV11-3 with TRBJ2-6; no reliable D call. Trimming took 5 bases from V and 2 from J, leaving 10 bases between them. The CDR3 spans 15 residues. Germline V gives CDR1 SGHNT, CDR2 YENEEA. CDR3 in DNA: TGTGCCAGCAGCCAGACCCGGGCTGGGGCCAACGTCCTGACTTTC. This sequence encodes CASSQTRAGANVLTF. Full variable domain (outside the CDR3, taken from reference TRBV11-3 and TRBJ2-6): EAGVVQSPRYKIIEKKQPVAFWCNPISGHNTLYWYLQNLGQGPELLIRYENEEAVDDSQLPKDRFSAERLKGVDSTLKIQPAELGDSAVYLCASSQTRAGANVLTFGAGSRLTVL.

This clone was counted between two and nine times. The gene calls are TRBV7-2 and TRBJ2-7, with D uncertain. This CDR3 has 12 residues. The V gene lost 6 bases and the J gene lost 6 bases, with 12 bases spanning the gap. Germline V gene lookup returns CDR1 SGHTA and CDR2 FQGNSA. CDR3 in amino acids: CASSHVLGEQYV. The CDR3 DNA sequence: TGTGCCAGCAGTCATGTGTTGGGCGAGCAGTACGTC.

This clone was seen only a few times. J is TRBJ2-3 and V is TRBV11-2; TRBD2 matches 14 bases. J was trimmed by 4 bases and V by 4 bases; bases with no gene match: 4. Germline values: CDR1 SGHAT, CDR2 FQNNGV. The CDR3 contains 16 residues. CDR3: CASSSGTSGGADTQYF. In DNA, the CDR3 is TGTGCCAGCAGCTCCGGGACTAGCGGGGGCGCAGATACGCAGTATTTT.

The chain joins TRBV5-4 to TRBJ1-3; no clear D. Trimming stripped 0 bases from V and 0 bases from J, with 4 bases between. CDR1 and CDR2 (germline): SGHNT, YYREEE (reference sequence). This CDR3 has 14 residues. The CDR3 bases are TGTGCCAGCAGCTTGGAAGTCTCTGGAAACACCATATATTTT. This encodes CASSLEVSGNTIYF.

The chain has TRBV4-3 and TRBJ1-2; tentative D call: TRBD1 (6 bases). CDR3 size: 14 residues. The germline V gene has CDR1 LGHNA and CDR2 YSLEER. Between the trimmed V and J ends, which lost 0 bases and 8 bases, there was a span of 13 bases. This CDR3 is CASSQESGGWGYTF. In DNA form, the CDR3 reads TGCGCCAGCAGCCAAGAATCCGGGGGCTGGGGCTACACCTTC.

In its sample, this clone was seen a few times. Other DNA sequences in this specimen translate into the identical CDR3. The V and J genes are TRBV4-1 and TRBJ2-3, with TRBD2 as a possible D gene (5 bases). Per the germline V gene, CDR1 is MGHRA and CDR2 is YSYEKL. The CDR3 contains 14 residues. Deletions cut 4 bases from V and 2 bases from J, with 10 bases between. In DNA, the CDR3 is TGCGCCAGCAGCCGGAGGACCGACACAGATACGCAGTATTTT. It is translated as CASSRRTDTDTQYF.

This clone turned up a few times. V and J are TRBV4-2 and TRBJ2-7, with a possible D match to TRBD1 (7 bases). From germline, CDR1 is LGHNA and CDR2 YNFKEQ. The CDR3 totals 15 residues. V gave up 4 bases and J gave up 5 bases, with 18 bases separating them. CDR3 sequence: CASSRRGSTGNEQYF. In DNA, the CDR3 is TGTGCCAGCAGCCGGAGGGGATCGACAGGGAACGAGCAGTACTTC.

This clone turned up a few times. This chain uses TRBV6-5 with TRBJ2-3; 7 positions agree with TRBD2. The CDR3 runs 13 residues. V was clipped by 7 bases and J by 6 bases; unmatched bases: 7. Per the germline V gene, CDR1 is MNHEY and CDR2 is SVGAGI. CDR3 sequence: CASTVSGADTQYF. The DNA for the CDR3 is TGTGCCAGCACCGTAAGCGGGGCCGATACGCAGTATTTT.

This sequence joins TRBV29-1 and TRBJ2-5; D may be TRBD2 (5 bases). The CDR3 totals 12 residues. The ends were cut back, 5 bases at V and 0 bases at J, with 7 bases in the middle. Germline lookup yields CDR1 SQVTM and CDR2 ANQGSEA. CDR3 in amino acids: CSVLGDQETQYF. The CDR3 DNA sequence: TGCAGCGTTTTGGGAGACCAAGAGACCCAGTACTTC.

The chain uses TRBV6-5 and TRBJ2-5, with a weak D call TRBD2 (5 bases). Trimming shortened V by 5 bases and J by 4 bases, and 17 bases separated the two germline ends. Germline values: CDR1 MNHEY, CDR2 SVGAGI. The CDR3 sequence is 15 residues long. The DNA for the CDR3 is TGTGCCAGCAGTGCGCTCTATCAACGGGGAGAGACCCAGTACTTC. Residues: CASSALYQRGETQYF.

The chain couples TRBV6-1 to TRBJ1-5; D is possibly TRBD1 (5 bases). Trimming cost V 11 bases and J 2 bases, with 16 bases left between them. The germline gives CDR1 MNHNS, CDR2 SASEGT. The CDR3 has 14 residues. DNA for the CDR3: TGTGCCCCACTTGCGGGGGGGGGCAATCAGCCCCAGCATTTT. It encodes CAPLAGGGNQPQHF.

This clone was seen repeatedly, ten times or more. V and J are TRBV7-2 and TRBJ1-1, with 7 bases matching TRBD1. V was pared by 2 bases and J by 10 bases, with 4 bases of the junction left unmatched. CDR3 length: 12 amino acids. CDR1 is SGHTA and CDR2 is FQGNSA in the germline V gene. The CDR3 DNA reads TGTGCCAGCAGCTTACCACCAGGGGGAGCTTTCTTT. Translating it yields CASSLPPGGAFF.

This clone has a handful of counts. The chain employs TRBV19 and TRBJ2-7; D is uncertain. From germline, CDR1 is LNHDA and CDR2 SQIVND (reference sequence). V was pared by 2 bases and J by 1 base, with 9 bases between. This CDR3 has 14 residues. The DNA for the CDR3 is TGTGCCAGTAGTATAAGGCAGGAATCCTACGAGCAGTACTTC. Translated, it gives CASSIRQESYEQYF.

This clone has at least ten counts. The J gene is TRBJ2-4, the V gene TRBV2; 8 bases align to TRBD1. The germline V gene encodes CDR1 SNHLY and CDR2 FYNNEI. J lost 1 base, V lost 2 bases, and 7 bases had no gene match. The CDR3 is 17 amino acids. CDR3 sequence reads: CASSEQGALTAKNIQYF. CDR3 in DNA: TGTGCCAGCAGTGAACAGGGGGCACTTACTGCCAAAAACATTCAGTACTTC.

The DNA of the CDR3 is TGTGCCAGCAGCTTGGACGCGAACACCGGGGAGCTGTTTTTT. Its translation: CASSLDANTGELFF. V and J are TRBV2 and TRBJ2-2, with no clear D. CDR3 length: 14 residues. The germline V and J ends were trimmed by 6 bases and 0 bases, with 8 bases remaining between them. Germline V gene sequence: CDR1 SNHLY, CDR2 FYNNEI.

CDR3 sequence (DNA): TGTGCCAGCAGCCCCAAGCCACACACAGTCAATGAGCAGTTCTTC. Its protein product is CASSPKPHTVNEQFF. The V call is TRBV5-4, the J call TRBJ2-1; D not certain. V lost 4 bases, J lost 6 bases, and 17 bases lay in between. The CDR3 length is 15 residues. Germline assignment: CDR1 SGHNT and CDR2 YYREEE (reference sequence).

This clone has a count of ten or more. This rearrangement joins TRBV5-1 to TRBJ1-2, with 8 bases aligning to TRBD1. Unmatched junction bases numbered 7, after V lost 2 bases and J lost 4 bases. Per germline, CDR1 SGHRS and CDR2 YFSETQ. The CDR3 sequence is 15 residues long. CDR3 amino acids: CASSLTQGEVYGYTF. The CDR3 DNA sequence: TGCGCCAGCAGCTTAACACAGGGGGAGGTCTATGGCTACACCTTC.

This clone has a handful of counts. The chain is built from TRBV19 and TRBJ2-7; D possibly corresponds to TRBD2 (5 bases). Trimming shortened V by 3 bases and J by 1 base, and 10 bases separated the two germline ends. This CDR3 contains 14 residues. CDR1 is LNHDA and CDR2 is SQIVND in the germline V gene (reference sequence). The CDR3 region is CASSMTRRSYEQYF. The CDR3 nucleotides are TGTGCCAGTAGTATGACCAGGAGGTCCTACGAGCAGTACTTC.

The chain uses TRBV27 and TRBJ1-1, with TRBD1 matching over 8 bases. The CDR3 runs to 14 residues. Germline V gene lookup returns CDR1 MNHEY and CDR2 SMNVEV (reference sequence). Germline trimming cut 0 bases from V and 5 bases from J; bases unmatched to any gene: 2. The CDR3 region is CASSLSTGVTEAFF. Written as DNA, the CDR3 is TGTGCCAGCAGTTTATCGACAGGGGTGACTGAAGCTTTCTTT.

V is TRBV15 and J is TRBJ2-5; 9 positions agree with TRBD2. From germline, CDR1 is LNHNV and CDR2 YYDKDF (reference sequence). The CDR3 extends over 17 amino acids. J lost 2 bases, V lost 0 bases, and 7 bases had no gene match. CDR3 coding DNA: TGTGCCACCAGCAGAGATACGCGGACTAGCGTTCAAGAGACCCAGTACTTC. Its translation is CATSRDTRTSVQETQYF.

This sequence joins TRBV4-2 and TRBJ1-2; possibly TRBD1 for D (6 bases). Germline V lookup: CDR1 LGHNA, CDR2 YNFKEQ. V was trimmed by 2 bases and J by 2 bases, leaving 12 bases between them. The length of the CDR3 is 15 residues. The CDR3 protein is CASSQQTTGNYGYTF. CDR3 sequence (DNA): TGTGCCAGCAGCCAACAAACGACAGGAAACTATGGCTACACCTTC.

This clone came up once. The V call is TRBV5-1, the J call TRBJ1-2; D might be TRBD1 (6 bases). The CDR3 has 14 amino acids. CDR1 is SGHRS, CDR2 YFSETQ, per germline. Trimming removed 3 bases at V and 5 bases at J, with 14 bases between. The CDR3 region has the DNA TGCGCCAGCAGCTCCCCCGGACAGAATTATGGCTACACCTTC. It encodes CASSSPGQNYGYTF.

This clone has just a few counts. The chain has TRBV11-3 and TRBJ2-1, with no clear D. V lost 5 bases and J 0 bases, leaving 11 bases between the germline ends. CDR3 size: 15 residues. CDR1 and CDR2 from the germline V gene are SGHNT and YENEEA. This CDR3 reads CASSQTQSSYNEQFF. The CDR3 DNA follows: TGTGCCAGCAGCCAAACACAGAGCTCCTACAATGAGCAGTTCTTC.

About this clone: The sample has other DNA sequences that encode this CDR3 too. This chain joins TRBV5-4 and TRBJ2-5; unclear D gene. CDR1 and CDR2 (germline): SGHNT, YYREEE (reference sequence). This CDR3 spans 11 amino acids. The V end lost 4 bases, the J end lost 5 bases, and 6 bases lay between the germline ends. DNA for the CDR3: TGTGCCAGCAGCCAACTTGAGACCCAGTACTTC. It encodes CASSQLETQYF.